A single sample is the source of the 25 T cell receptor beta chains below, sequenced in a study of T-cell memory formation after mild COVID-19. TCRdb re-called the 5' RACE reads through MiXCR, storing one row per CDR3 protein. This table holds around 450,000 distinct CDR3 sequences, approximately 24% found once. Sample: PBMCs or a T cell subset sorted from them (not recorded which). These receptors were taken from an adult woman who had mild COVID-19 (a few samples of this study predate the infection). Cell type and time point are not known.

The V gene is TRBV20-1, the J gene TRBJ1-4, with TRBD1 as a possible D gene (6 bases). This CDR3 is 15 amino acids long. Trimming removed 3 bases at V and 14 bases at J, with 25 bases between. The germline CDR1 and CDR2 sequences are DFQATT and SNEGSKA (reference sequence). DNA for the CDR3: TGCAGTGCTAGGGACTCGAGCAGGGGCGAAATTTATCTGTTTTTT. It codes for CSARDSSRGEIYLFF.

In this sample, this clonotype turned up a few times. The chain uses TRBV19 and TRBJ2-7; TRBD2 agrees at 9 bases. The V gene's germline CDR1 is LNHDA and CDR2 SQIVND (reference sequence). The V gene end was trimmed by 5 bases and the J gene end by 0 bases; junction bases not matched to a gene: 5. This CDR3 is 15 amino acids long. In nucleotides, the CDR3 is TGTGCCAGTAGTGATTTAGCGGGGGCCTCCTACGAGCAGTACTTC. Its protein product is CASSDLAGASYEQYF.

This clonotype was seen a handful of times. The chain combines TRBV5-6 with TRBJ2-5, with D maybe TRBD2 (6 bases). V gave up 3 bases and J gave up 0 bases, with 9 bases separating them. Per germline, CDR1 SGHDT and CDR2 YYEEEE. CDR3 size: 14 residues. The CDR3 DNA follows: TGTGCCAGCAGCTCGGGCGGGGACCAAGAGACCCAGTACTTC. Translated: CASSSGGDQETQYF.

This chain connects TRBV25-1 to TRBJ2-6; TRBD1 agrees at 7 bases. The germline CDR1 and CDR2 sequences are MGHDK and SYGVNS. Trimming cost V 3 bases and J 0 bases; bases outside gene matches: 5. The CDR3 consists of 17 residues. CDR3 sequence reads: CASSDRDRNSGANVLTF. DNA of the CDR3: TGTGCCAGCAGTGACCGGGACAGAAACTCTGGGGCCAACGTCCTGACTTTC. The whole variable domain, remainder taken from reference TRBV25-1 and TRBJ2-6, is EADIYQTPRYLVIGTGKKITLECSQTMGHDKMYWYQQDPGMELHLIHYSYGVNSTEKGDLSSESTVSRIRTEHFPLTLESARPSHTSQYLCASSDRDRNSGANVLTFGAGSRLTVL.

This clonotype was seen a handful of times. V gene TRBV29-1 combines with J gene TRBJ2-2; D possibly corresponds to TRBD2 (5 bases). The CDR3 sequence is 11 residues long. Germline V gene data show CDR1 as SQVTM and CDR2 as ANQGSEA. Deletions cut 7 bases from V and 5 bases from J, with 8 bases between. The CDR3 DNA reads TGCAGCGCGAGGGAAACCGGGGAGCTGTTTTTT. Translation gives CSARETGELFF.

V gene TRBV7-9 combines with J gene TRBJ2-3, with 11 bases aligning to TRBD2. The CDR3 has 17 amino acids. Germline V gene sequence: CDR1 SEHNR, CDR2 FQNEAQ (reference sequence). J lost 2 bases, V lost 2 bases, and 6 bases had no gene match. The CDR3, as DNA: TGTGCCAGCAGCTTACTAGCGGGAGGTCGCGCCACAGATACGCAGTATTTT. Its protein product is CASSLLAGGRATDTQYF.

This clonotype was seen a handful of times. The chain recombines TRBV12-5 with TRBJ1-1; TRBD1 agrees at 11 bases. This CDR3 region has 14 residues. CDR1 and CDR2 (germline): LGHNT, FRNRAP. The J segment lost 1 base and the V segment lost 6 bases, leaving 1 base of the junction unmatched. The CDR3 sequence is CASGGTGGNTEAFF. The CDR3 nucleotides are TGTGCTAGTGGGGGGACAGGGGGGAACACTGAAGCTTTCTTT.

The chain couples TRBV24-1 to TRBJ2-2; 7 bases align to TRBD1. The CDR3 sequence is 15 residues long. In germline, CDR1 is KGHDR, CDR2 SFDVKD. V dropped 7 bases and J dropped 6; count of bases not matched to a gene: 10. The chain's CDR3 is CATSPSGGRAGELFF. CDR3 sequence (DNA): TGTGCCACCAGCCCTTCAGGGGGAAGAGCCGGGGAGCTGTTTTTT.

The J gene is TRBJ1-1, the V gene TRBV6-5, with D maybe TRBD1 (5 bases). The germline V and J ends were trimmed by 2 bases and 5 bases, with 9 bases remaining between them. Germline loops: CDR1 MNHEY, CDR2 SVGAGI. The CDR3 contains 13 residues. CDR3 bases: TGTGCCAGCAGTTACGCAGGGAGGACTGAAGCTTTCTTT. This translates into CASSYAGRTEAFF.

This chain uses TRBV6-4 with TRBJ2-1, with TRBD2 matching 10 bases. CDR1 and CDR2 from the germline V gene are MRHNA and SNTAGT. V gave up 3 bases and J gave up 4 bases; unmatched junction bases: 3. The CDR3 covers 15 residues. This chain's CDR3 is CASSESSGGYNEQFF. Written as DNA, the CDR3 is TGTGCCAGCAGTGAATCTAGCGGGGGTTACAATGAGCAGTTCTTC.

This clonotype was found a few times. The J gene is TRBJ1-1, the V gene TRBV6-2 or TRBV6-3, with D perhaps TRBD1 (6 bases). There are 16 residues in the CDR3. Trimming cost V 3 bases and J 1 base, with 15 bases left between them. CDR1 and CDR2 from the germline V gene are MNHEY and SVGEGT. CDR3 nucleotide sequence: TGTGCCAGCAGTTATCCACATACAGGGCGGAACACTGAAGCTTTCTTT. Its translation is CASSYPHTGRNTEAFF.

This clonotype was seen more than once but under ten times. The chain joins TRBV7-3 to TRBJ1-1, with 7 bases fitting TRBD1. The germline V gene has CDR1 SGHTA and CDR2 FQGTGA. There are 12 residues in the CDR3. The junction had 4 bases not matched to a gene; V was cut back by 5 bases and J by 7 bases. The CDR3 nucleotides read TGTGCCAGCAGCCTAGCAGGGGGTGAAGCTTTCTTT. Its protein product is CASSLAGGEAFF.

The J gene is TRBJ2-5, the V gene TRBV27, with D tentatively TRBD2 (5 bases). The CDR3 length is 15 residues. V lost 5 bases to trimming and J lost 5 bases, with 18 bases between them. Germline assignment: CDR1 MNHEY and CDR2 SMNVEV (reference sequence). CDR3: CASSLRGQSRETQYF. As DNA, the CDR3 is TGTGCCAGCAGTCTCCGAGGGCAGAGCAGGGAGACCCAGTACTTC.

The chain uses TRBV23-1 and TRBJ2-2; TRBD1 agrees at 8 bases. TRBV23-1 belongs to the ORF category, with a function that is uncertain. With V trimmed by 2 bases and J by 6 bases, 14 bases remained unmatched. The CDR3 length is 18 residues. The CDR3 sequence is CASSQPEPGQDEAGELFF. DNA of the CDR3: TGCGCCAGCAGTCAACCGGAACCGGGACAGGATGAGGCCGGGGAGCTGTTTTTT.

This clonotype was found a few times. The rearrangement joins TRBV5-1 to TRBJ2-3; D gene unclear. Germline CDR1 is SGHRS and CDR2 is YFSETQ. Trimming shortened V by 3 bases and J by 2 bases, and 10 bases separated the two germline ends. This CDR3 region has 14 residues. The CDR3, as DNA: TGCGCCAGCAGCTGGCCCCGGTCCACAGATACGCAGTATTTT. It codes for CASSWPRSTDTQYF.

The chain has TRBV12-3 or TRBV12-4 and TRBJ2-5; no definite D call. The CDR3 is 13 amino acids. The V end lost 3 bases, the J end lost 1 base, and 6 bases lay between the germline ends. The CDR3 nucleotides read TGTGCCAGCAGTTTTGACGCCCAAGAGACCCAGTACTTC. It codes for CASSFDAQETQYF.

This clonotype has more than one count but fewer than ten. The chain carries TRBV15 and TRBJ2-3; the D is unclear. This CDR3 spans 15 amino acids. The ends were cut back, 5 bases at V and 0 bases at J, with 12 bases in the middle. Germline CDR1 LNHNV, CDR2 YYDKDF (reference sequence). CDR3 sequence (DNA): TGTGCCACCAGCGACATACTCAGGAGCACAGATACGCAGTATTTT. It translates to CATSDILRSTDTQYF.

The chain carries TRBV7-9 and TRBJ2-7; 11 positions agree with TRBD2. Germline trimming cut 4 bases from V and 0 bases from J; bases unmatched to any gene: 5. Germline CDR1 SEHNR, CDR2 FQNEAQ (reference sequence). This CDR3 spans 16 amino acids. This CDR3 is CASSSRGTSGSYEQYF. DNA for the CDR3: TGTGCCAGCAGCTCACGCGGGACTAGCGGCTCCTACGAGCAGTACTTC.

A few counts support this clonotype. The chain combines TRBV27 with TRBJ2-3, with TRBD2 matching over 7 bases. Germline loops: CDR1 MNHEY, CDR2 SMNVEV (reference sequence). This CDR3 comprises 18 residues. V lost 2 bases to trimming and J lost 1 base; unmatched junction nucleotides: 12. The CDR3 protein is CASSLTPISGTRTDTQYF. The CDR3, as DNA: TGTGCCAGCAGTTTAACCCCAATCAGCGGGACCCGCACAGATACGCAGTATTTT.

This clonotype has more than one count but fewer than ten. As DNA, the CDR3 is TGTGCCAGCAGTTTAGTTGAGGGGGGCACTGAAGCTTTCTTT. The encoded protein is CASSLVEGGTEAFF. J is TRBJ1-1 and V is TRBV12-3 or TRBV12-4, with a possible D match to TRBD1 (6 bases). V shed 1 base and J shed 4 bases, with 10 bases lying between them. The CDR3 has 14 amino acids.

This clonotype was seen repeatedly, ten times or more. This chain links TRBV27 with TRBJ2-7; 7 bases fit TRBD2. This CDR3 is built from 13 residues. The J segment lost 5 bases and the V segment lost 1 base, leaving 2 bases of the junction unmatched. Per germline, CDR1 MNHEY and CDR2 SMNVEV (reference sequence). The CDR3 is CASSLYGLDEQYF. CDR3 nucleotide sequence: TGTGCCAGCAGTTTATATGGACTAGACGAGCAGTACTTC.

This clonotype appeared a few times. The J gene is TRBJ2-3, the V gene TRBV5-1; 7 bases fit TRBD1. The length of the CDR3 is 16 residues. Trimming cost V 4 bases and J 5 bases; bases outside gene matches: 13. Germline CDR1 and CDR2: SGHRS and YFSETQ. The CDR3 loop reads CASSKAPGGWKDTQYF. The CDR3 region has the DNA TGCGCCAGCAGCAAGGCACCAGGGGGTTGGAAAGATACGCAGTATTTT.

The genes are TRBV14 and TRBJ1-2; 7 positions match TRBD1. The V gene end was trimmed by 4 bases and the J gene end by 5 bases; junction bases not matched to a gene: 7. The CDR3 covers 14 residues. In germline, CDR1 is SGHDN, CDR2 FVKESK. For the CDR3, the DNA is TGTGCCAGCAGCCCGGGACAGCCGGCGTATGGCTACACCTTC. Translated, it gives CASSPGQPAYGYTF.

J is TRBJ2-7 and V is TRBV29-1; D ambiguous. The germline gives CDR1 SQVTM, CDR2 ANQGSEA. This CDR3 region has 11 residues. V shed 0 bases and J shed 4 bases, with 4 bases lying between them. The CDR3 DNA reads as TGCAGCGTTGAAGACGCTTACGAGCAGTACTTC. Translating it yields CSVEDAYEQYF.

This clonotype was detected only a few times. The rearrangement uses TRBV7-6 and TRBJ1-1; tentatively, D is TRBD1 (5 bases). Per the germline V gene, CDR1 is SGHVS and CDR2 is FNYEAQ. Deletions cut 5 bases from V and 6 bases from J, with 13 bases between. This CDR3 spans 13 amino acids. The CDR3 coding sequence is TGTGCCAGCAGCCCATCGGGGCGTGCTGAAGCTTTCTTT. Protein: CASSPSGRAEAFF. Full variable domain (missing parts from reference TRBV7-6 and TRBJ1-1): GAGVSQSPRYKVTKRGQDVALRCDPISGHVSLYWYRQALGQGPEFLTYFNYEAQQDKSGLPNDRFSAERPEGSISTLTIQRTEQRDSAMYRCASSPSGRAEAFFGQGTRLTVV.